These 5 T cell receptor beta chains originate from one sample sequenced in a study of a mutant IDH1 vaccine in newly diagnosed glioma. TCRdb keeps only in-frame clones here, not all; method: immunoSEQ multiplex PCR. This sample has roughly 76,000 clones, with 65% to 90% found just once. No antigens are known for them. Documented time point: week 23, last vaccination. What each vaccine dose contained was 300 ug of mutant IDH1 20-mer peptide, accompanied by topical imiquimod. This specimen consisted of PBMCs, obtained from a glioma patient whose treatment included an IDH1 peptide vaccine. The receptors here all came from a young man with glioma. Some clones in this sample may be carry-over from other donors' samples.

The genes are TRBV9 and TRBJ2-3; D ambiguous. Trimming left V 4 bases short and J 3 bases short, with 6 bases between. The CDR3 covers 12 residues. The germline gives CDR1 SGDLS, CDR2 YYNGEE. The CDR3: CASSPTTDTQYF. The DNA of the CDR3 is TGTGCCAGCAGCCCCACAACAGATACGCAGTATTTT.

This chain joins TRBV25-1 and TRBJ2-7; D perhaps matches TRBD1 (7 bases). V lost 1 base, J lost 1 base, and 14 bases lay in between. The V gene's germline CDR1 is MGHDK and CDR2 SYGVNS. The CDR3 is made up of 16 amino acids. The DNA of the CDR3 is TGTGCCAGCAGTGAATTTGGAGGGGGCGAATCCTACGAGCAGTACTTC. It encodes CASSEFGGGESYEQYF.

This chain links TRBV2 with TRBJ2-7, with D perhaps TRBD2 (5 bases). The CDR3 covers 12 residues. Germline values: CDR1 SNHLY, CDR2 FYNNEI. V lost 8 bases, J lost 13 bases, and 21 bases lay in between. CDR3 protein: CASGITGSSPYF. In DNA form, the CDR3 reads TGTGCCAGCGGGATAACGGGAAGTAGCCCCTACTTC.

The rearrangement joins TRBV5-1 to TRBJ2-1; 7 bases map to TRBD2. The CDR3 is made up of 13 amino acids. Per the germline V gene, CDR1 is SGHRS and CDR2 is YFSETQ. V gave up 4 bases and J gave up 7 bases; unmatched junction bases: 5. In nucleotides, the CDR3 is TGCGCCAGCAGCCCGTTACTAGCGAATGAGCAGTTCTTC. It codes for CASSPLLANEQFF.

The V call is TRBV2, the J call TRBJ2-2, with D perhaps being TRBD1 or TRBD2 (5 bases each). This CDR3 comprises 16 residues. CDR1 SNHLY and CDR2 FYNNEI come from the germline V gene. V lost 3 bases to trimming and J lost 3 bases, with 14 bases between them. CDR3 nucleotide sequence: TGTGCCAGCAGTGAGGGACCATGGCCGTACACCGGGGAGCTGTTTTTT. Translation gives CASSEGPWPYTGELFF.